These 2 T cell receptor beta chains share one sample of origin, sequenced in a study of blood T cell repertoires in COVID-19. Some clones are missing from TCRdb's copy, which holds only in-frame ones; the method was immunoSEQ multiplex PCR. This table holds some 73,000 clones, more than 65% found once. Sequencing input: peripheral blood. These receptors all stem from a human donor in a cohort sampled during active COVID-19.

This chain connects TRBV11-3 to TRBJ1-1, with D perhaps matching TRBD1 (6 bases). Germline CDR1 SGHNT, CDR2 YENEEA. The V end lost 2 bases, the J end lost 5 bases, and 9 bases lay between the germline ends. The CDR3 has 13 amino acids. CDR3 coding DNA: TGTGCCAGCAGCTTAACAGGGTTGACTGAAGCTTTCTTT. Its protein product is CASSLTGLTEAFF.

The chain employs TRBV5-1 and TRBJ1-2; D uncertain. Between the trimmed V and J ends, which lost 3 bases and 13 bases, there was a span of 25 bases. The CDR3 consists of 15 residues. CDR1 SGHRS and CDR2 YFSETQ come from the germline V gene. CDR3 sequence reads: CASSSFYGSREEVTF. DNA of the CDR3: TGCGCCAGCAGCTCATTTTACGGTTCGAGGGAGGAAGTCACCTTC.